A single T cell receptor beta chain is shown here with its context. Its antigen is undetermined. This sample is part of a study of T cells in Graves' hyperthyroidism and ophthalmopathy. Amplified TCR beta CDR3 regions came from RNA transcripts. The HTBI primer set drove a first-round RT-PCR of the TCR CDR3. Using its own MiXCR run on the multiplex PCR reads, TCRdb lists one record per CDR3 protein. Here the sample spans about 660,000 distinct CDR3 sequences, roughly 46% being singletons. Diagnosing involved the use of clinical symptoms, serum thyroxine and TRAb, thyroid ultrasound and orbital computed tomography. V lost 6 bases, J lost 4 bases, and 14 bases stayed unmatched. The CDR3 loop spans 17 amino acids. In germline, CDR1 is ENHRY, CDR2 SYGVKD. Study-level points and caveats: With a median lead of around 6.7 months before onset, the model predicted ophthalmopathy. Ophthalmopathy and stable hyperthyroidism were separated by a 13 V-J model. Researchers found most expanded thyroid clonotypes above 0.001 in blood as well.

V gene TRBV10-3 combines with J gene TRBJ1-2; the match to TRBD1 covers 10 bases. The sequenced material came from peripheral blood or thyroid tissue (not recorded which). This TCR derives from an adult man with Graves' disease, either hyperthyroidism or ophthalmopathy (not recorded which). In DNA, the CDR3 is TGTGCCATCAGCCCACGAAGCCTGACAGGGGGCAGCTATGGCTACACCTTC. Amino acids: CAISPRSLTGGSYGYTF.